This TCR beta chain was captured in a study of blood T cell repertoires in COVID-19. Study-wide context: T cells, B-cell-depleted T cells, or PBMCs provided the cDNA or gDNA that served as material.

Sequencing used immunoSEQ multiplex PCR; TCRdb keeps in-frame clones, though not all of them. This table has about 150,000 clones, approximately 84% appearing once. This clone was recorded a few times. Seattle's cohort entered during active infection and was followed longitudinally. What was sequenced was peripheral blood. The receptor's source is a woman of 80 years or more with COVID-19, enrolled during active disease.

The chain's CDR3 is CASSLSLGHFSTEAFF. The CDR3 region has the DNA TGTGCCAGCAGTTTATCCCTGGGACACTTTTCGACTGAAGCTTTCTTT. The J gene is TRBJ1-1, the V gene TRBV27, with D possibly matching TRBD1 (6 bases). Germline values: CDR1 MNHEY, CDR2 SMNVEV (reference sequence). The length of the CDR3 is 16 residues. Trimming took 0 bases from V and 5 from J, leaving 16 bases between them.